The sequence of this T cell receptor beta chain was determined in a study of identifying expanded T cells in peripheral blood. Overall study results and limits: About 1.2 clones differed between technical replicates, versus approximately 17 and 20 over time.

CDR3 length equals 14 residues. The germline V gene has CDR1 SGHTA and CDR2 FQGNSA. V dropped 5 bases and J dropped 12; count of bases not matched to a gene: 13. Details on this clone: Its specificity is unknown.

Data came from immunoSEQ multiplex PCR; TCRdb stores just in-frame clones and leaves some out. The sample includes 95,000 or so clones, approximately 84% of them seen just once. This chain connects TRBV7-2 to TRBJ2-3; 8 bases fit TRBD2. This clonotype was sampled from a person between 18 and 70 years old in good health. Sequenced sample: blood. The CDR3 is CASSVDGTRDFQYF. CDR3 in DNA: TGTGCCAGCAGCGTAGACGGGACTAGAGATTTCCAGTATTTT.